The source of this T cell receptor (beta chain) is a study of graft-versus-host responses after intestinal transplantation. Study-level background: Transplants were multivisceral, liver-intestinal, or isolated intestinal. All recipients were given anti-thymocyte globulin induction, and tacrolimus and steroids were then administered for roughly three years. Regarding the study as a whole: Patients who carried graft-donor T cell macrochimerism also had high graft-versus-host to host-versus-graft clonal ratios in their allografts. Recipient bone marrow held GvH clones, some seen earlier in ileum or blood.

A note on this clone: Its antigen is unknown.

Libraries were prepared by immunoSEQ multiplex PCR; TCRdb keeps only in-frame clonotypes and omits some of them. Of 90,000 to 120,000 clones listed, over 75% are singletons. The source of this sequence is a human donor who received an intestinal transplant. Sequencing was performed on unstimulated CD4+ T cells sorted from spleen or lymph node cells, taken before intestinal transplant.

The CDR3 reads CASSTSGQKTDTQYF. CDR3 nucleotides: TGTGCCAGTAGTACTTCGGGACAGAAGACAGATACGCAGTATTTT. V is TRBV19 and J is TRBJ2-3; TRBD1 matches at 7 bases. CDR1 and CDR2 (germline): LNHDA, SQIVND (reference sequence). J was trimmed by 3 bases and V by 4 bases; bases with no gene match: 7. The CDR3 has 15 residues.